Listed below are T cell receptor beta chains from one sample, sequenced in a study of blood T cell repertoires in COVID-19. The method was immunoSEQ multiplex PCR; TCRdb's version includes in-frame clones alone and lacks a portion of them. This sample carries over 200,000 clones, 80% to 90% of them seen once, and the ten largest clones take 9.2%. Sequencing was performed on PBMCs or T cells enriched from blood (not recorded which). These receptors came from a middle-aged man who had recovered from COVID-19. Both conserved end residues are part of each CDR3. The D gene is left open where the match is weak. For some rows the clone size is stated as once, few or many, or as a class when expanded; others skip it.

J	V	size	D	CDR3	DNA
TRBJ2-7	TRBV7-8	NA	NA	CASSLARRESHEQYF	TGTGCCAGCAGCTTAGCGCGCCGGGAGAGTCACGAGCAGTACTTC
TRBJ1-3	TRBV7-9	NA	TRBD1	CASSLDRGPGNTIYF	TGTGCCAGCAGCCTCGACAGGGGGCCTGGAAACACCATATATTTT
TRBJ1-3	TRBV3-1/TRBV3-2	NA	NA	CASSQVLRVGNTIYF	TGTGCCAGCAGCCAAGTACTCAGGGTGGGAAACACCATATATTTT
TRBJ1-1	TRBV29-1	NA	TRBD1	CSVEDLGTVNTEAFF	TGCAGCGTTGAAGATCTCGGGACAGTGAACACTGAAGCTTTCTTT
TRBJ1-2	TRBV6-5	NA	NA	CASSYHVSGGYGYTF	TGTGCCAGCAGTTACCACGTAAGCGGGGGCTATGGCTACACCTTC
TRBJ1-6	TRBV3-1/TRBV3-2	NA	TRBD1	CASSLILTGTGGSPLHF	TGTGCCAGCAGCCTTATCTTGACCGGGACAGGGGGATCACCCCTCCACTTT
TRBJ2-2	TRBV5-1	NA	TRBD2	CASKGTSGSSNTGELFF	TGCGCCAGTAAAGGGACTAGCGGGTCGTCGAACACCGGGGAGCTGTTTTTT
TRBJ2-7	TRBV5-6	NA	NA	CASSLVDTSYEQYF	TGTGCCAGCAGCTTGGTGGACACCTCCTACGAGCAGTACTTC
TRBJ2-1	TRBV5-1	NA	NA	CASSLGGISYNEQFF	TGCGCCAGCAGCTTGGGCGGGATCTCCTACAATGAGCAGTTCTTC
TRBJ1-5	TRBV18	NA	NA	CASTEQGGYQPQHF	TGTGCCAGCACCGAGCAGGGCGGCTATCAGCCCCAGCATTTT
TRBJ1-1	TRBV7-2	NA	TRBD1	CASRPIGQGYVEAFF	TGTGCCAGCAGACCAATTGGACAGGGCTATGTTGAAGCTTTCTTT
TRBJ1-4	TRBV10-1	NA	NA	CASSEGRTHPGEKLFF	TGCGCCAGCAGTGAGGGCAGAACTCACCCGGGTGAAAAACTGTTTTTT
TRBJ2-7	TRBV30	NA	NA	CAWSARREQYF	TGTGCCTGGAGTGCCCGGAGGGAGCAGTACTTC
TRBJ2-5	TRBV9	NA	TRBD1	CASSVNVGTVETQYF	TGTGCCAGCAGCGTGAATGTAGGGACAGTAGAGACCCAGTACTTC
TRBJ1-5	TRBV24-1	NA	NA	CATSRGGREDQPQHF	TGTGCCACCTCCAGGGGAGGGAGAGAAGATCAGCCCCAGCATTTT
TRBJ1-1	TRBV5-1	NA	NA	CASSLQGIDTEAFF	TGCGCCAGCAGCTTGCAGGGTATCGACACTGAAGCTTTCTTT
TRBJ1-1	TRBV7-6	few	NA	CASSSPGRGNTEAFF	TGTGCCAGCAGCTCCCCGGGCAGGGGGAACACTGAAGCTTTCTTT
TRBJ1-6	TRBV12-3/TRBV12-4	once	NA	CASSLTQNSPLHF	TGTGCCAGCAGTTTGACACAAAATTCACCCCTCCACTTT
TRBJ2-7	TRBV7-2	NA	TRBD2	CASSFSGRAGEQYF	TGTGCCAGCAGCTTTAGCGGGAGGGCCGGCGAGCAGTACTTC
TRBJ2-7	TRBV4-2	NA	NA	CASSQSERSYEQYF	TGTGCCAGCAGCCAATCCGAGCGGTCCTACGAGCAGTACTTC
TRBJ2-7	TRBV20-1	NA	NA	CSAIDRLYEQYF	TGCAGTGCTATTGACAGACTTTACGAGCAGTACTTC
TRBJ1-2	TRBV27	NA	NA	CASSLSWAGYGYTF	TGTGCCAGCAGTTTATCATGGGCGGGCTATGGCTACACCTTC
TRBJ2-3	TRBV2	few	NA	CASSDPSGITDTQYF	TGTGCCAGCAGTGACCCCAGCGGTATCACAGATACGCAGTATTTT
TRBJ2-5	TRBV5-4	NA	TRBD2	CASSRTSGRETQYF	TGTGCCAGCAGCCGTACTAGCGGGAGGGAGACCCAGTACTTC
TRBJ2-3	TRBV6-4	NA	TRBD2	CASSDTSGPDTQYF	TGTGCCAGCAGTGACACTAGCGGCCCAGATACGCAGTATTTT
TRBJ2-5	TRBV15	NA	TRBD2	CATSRARFSGSMHETQYF	TGTGCCACCAGCAGAGCACGTTTTAGCGGGAGTATGCATGAGACCCAGTACTTC
TRBJ1-4	TRBV7-9	NA	NA	CASSSLQGFEKLFF	TGTGCCAGCAGCTCACTTCAGGGATTCGAAAAACTGTTTTTT
TRBJ2-7	TRBV6-2/TRBV6-3	few	TRBD2	CASSYSGLAGGGEQYF	TGTGCCAGCAGTTACTCGGGACTAGCGGGAGGTGGTGAGCAGTACTTC
TRBJ2-4	TRBV7-2	NA	TRBD2	CASSVATSGRALGIQYF	TGTGCCAGCAGCGTAGCGACTAGCGGGAGGGCCTTGGGCATTCAGTACTTC
TRBJ2-5	TRBV6-5	NA	TRBD2	CAITMSGSQETQYF	TGTGCCATTACCATGAGCGGGAGCCAAGAGACCCAGTACTTC
TRBJ2-7	TRBV10-3	NA	TRBD1	CAISTGTGGYEQYF	TGTGCCATCAGTACCGGGACAGGGGGCTACGAGCAGTACTTC
TRBJ2-1	TRBV7-2	NA	NA	CASSHRTRGNEQFF	TGTGCCAGCAGCCATCGGACCCGGGGCAATGAGCAGTTCTTC
TRBJ1-1	TRBV3-1/TRBV3-2	once	TRBD1	CASSQGQGGTEAFF	TGTGCCAGCAGCCAGGGACAGGGGGGCACTGAAGCTTTCTTT
TRBJ1-1	TRBV7-9	NA	NA	CASSPDSYIVEAFF	TGTGCCAGCAGTCCCGACTCCTATATAGTGGAAGCTTTCTTT
TRBJ1-1	TRBV5-4	NA	NA	CASSFGGGNTEAFF	TGTGCCAGCAGCTTTGGGGGGGGGAACACTGAAGCTTTCTTT
TRBJ2-1	TRBV21-1	NA	NA	CASSKADGWTAMGNEQFF	TGTGCCAGCAGCAAGGCCGACGGGTGGACTGCAATGGGCAATGAGCAGTTCTTC
TRBJ2-5	TRBV4-2	NA	TRBD2	CASSQDLLAGETQYF	TGTGCCAGCAGCCAAGATCTACTAGCGGGGGAGACCCAGTACTTC
TRBJ1-4	TRBV14	few	NA	CASSLQGATNEKLFF	TGTGCCAGCAGCCTACAGGGCGCAACTAATGAAAAACTGTTTTTT
TRBJ1-6	TRBV7-2	NA	TRBD1	CASSLPDRGLVHYSPLHF	TGTGCCAGCAGCCTTCCCGACAGGGGACTGGTTCATTATTCACCCCTCCACTTT
TRBJ1-1	TRBV4-2	NA	NA	CASNPVPSGTEAFF	TGTGCCAGCAACCCAGTGCCCTCCGGGACTGAAGCTTTCTTT
TRBJ1-1	TRBV9	NA	NA	CASSAGGWGGTEAFF	TGTGCCAGCAGCGCCGGAGGGTGGGGTGGCACTGAAGCTTTCTTT
TRBJ1-5	TRBV10-3	NA	NA	CAISDGPYSNQPQHF	TGTGCCATCAGTGATGGTCCCTATAGCAATCAGCCCCAGCATTTT
TRBJ2-7	TRBV5-1	many	NA	CASSLVRGYEQYF	TGCGCCAGCAGCTTGGTGAGGGGGTACGAGCAGTACTTC
TRBJ2-1	TRBV5-8	few	TRBD2	CASSATQLAGSPDEQFF	TGTGCCAGCAGCGCAACCCAACTAGCGGGGTCTCCCGATGAGCAGTTCTTC
TRBJ2-5	TRBV5-1	NA	TRBD2	CASSLAGVSEETQYF	TGCGCCAGCAGCTTAGCGGGAGTGTCCGAGGAGACCCAGTACTTC
TRBJ2-3	TRBV4-2	few	TRBD2	CASSQEEGLAGDADTQYF	TGTGCCAGCAGCCAAGAAGAGGGACTAGCGGGAGACGCAGATACGCAGTATTTT
TRBJ1-1	TRBV30	NA	NA	CAWTVANTEAFF	TGTGCCTGGACAGTCGCTAACACTGAAGCTTTCTTT
TRBJ1-2	TRBV4-1	NA	TRBD1	CASSLTTGTANYGYTF	TGCGCCAGCAGCCTTACGACCGGGACAGCTAACTATGGCTACACCTTC
TRBJ1-5	TRBV2	NA	TRBD1	CASRATGDQPQHF	TGTGCCAGCAGAGCCACAGGGGATCAGCCCCAGCATTTT
TRBJ1-2	TRBV9	NA	TRBD1	CASSATGEDYGYTF	TGTGCCAGCAGCGCGACAGGGGAGGACTATGGCTACACCTTC
TRBJ2-1	TRBV19	NA	NA	CASSENGSRKQFF	TGTGCCAGTAGCGAAAATGGATCCAGGAAGCAGTTCTTC
TRBJ2-1	TRBV28	NA	TRBD2	CASSSPTSGRAGEQFF	TGTGCCAGCAGTTCCCCAACTAGCGGGAGGGCCGGAGAGCAGTTCTTC
TRBJ2-3	TRBV5-6	few	NA	CASSLGADTQYF	TGTGCCAGCAGCTTGGGAGCAGATACGCAGTATTTT
TRBJ1-3	TRBV18	few	TRBD1	CASSPLPARGPGNTIYF	TGTGCCAGCTCACCACTTCCCGCCAGGGGGCCCGGAAACACCATATATTTT
TRBJ1-2	TRBV5-1	NA	NA	CASSLGATGLYGYTF	TGCGCCAGCAGCTTGGGGGCGACAGGCCTATATGGCTACACCTTC
TRBJ2-1	TRBV7-3	NA	NA	CASSLNSGMYEQFF	TGTGCCAGCAGCCTCAACAGTGGTATGTATGAGCAGTTCTTC
TRBJ1-1	TRBV24-1	few	TRBD1	CATNWTGLTSEAFF	TGTGCCACCAATTGGACAGGGCTTACCTCTGAAGCTTTCTTT